One and the same sample provided the 12 T cell receptor beta chains below, sequenced in a study of memory CD4+ T cells and cytomegalovirus serostatus. Single viable CD3+CD4+CD8-CD45RO+ cells were sorted as the memory CD4+ T cells. Measured with immunoSEQ multiplex PCR; TCRdb has only the in-frame clones, and not every one. The data hold 40,000 to 55,000 clones, with roughly 78% observed a single time. The specimen was memory CD4+ T cells from blood. The receptors were sampled from an adult in good health and CMV-seronegative.

This sequence joins TRBV28 and TRBJ2-3; TRBD2 matches 10 bases. The CDR3 length is 15 residues. Germline V gene lookup returns CDR1 MDHEN and CDR2 SYDVKM. V shed 6 bases, J shed 5 bases, and the junction held 8 bases outside the gene matches. CDR3 coding DNA: TGTGCCAGCAGCTCAAGCGGGAGGGCCAGAGATACGCAGTATTTT. Its translation is CASSSSGRARDTQYF. The full variable domain, in which reference TRBV28 and TRBJ2-3 provide the parts outside the CDR3, is DVKVTQSSRYLVKRTGEKVFLECVQDMDHENMFWYRQDPGLGLRLIYFSYDVKMKEKGDIPEGYSVSREKKERFSLILESASTNQTSMYLCASSSSGRARDTQYFGPGTRLTVL.

J is TRBJ2-1 and V is TRBV6-1; 14 bases are a match to TRBD2. This CDR3 is 15 amino acids long. Germline CDR1 is MNHNS and CDR2 is SASEGT. V shed 3 bases and J 15 bases; nucleotides not matched to a gene: 10. This chain's CDR3 is CASSDLTSGRANLFF. In DNA form, the CDR3 reads TGTGCCAGCAGTGACCTGACTAGCGGGAGGGCCAATCTGTTCTTC.

Many counts were recorded for this clone. This rearrangement joins TRBV4-2 to TRBJ2-7; 9 bases map to TRBD1. Germline values: CDR1 LGHNA, CDR2 YNFKEQ. The CDR3 is 13 amino acids. With V trimmed by 2 bases and J by 11 bases, 7 bases remained unmatched. The CDR3 DNA sequence: TGTGCCAGCAGCCAAAACACAGGGGGCTTGGAGTACTTC. Its protein product is CASSQNTGGLEYF.

CDR3 in amino acids: CASSLEASGSVEQYF. The DNA of the CDR3 is TGTGCCAGCAGCTTAGAGGCTAGCGGGAGTGTTGAGCAGTACTTC. The chain joins TRBV7-6 to TRBJ2-7; TRBD2 matches at 10 bases. V was clipped by 1 base and J by 7 bases; unmatched bases: 7. Germline lookup yields CDR1 SGHVS and CDR2 FNYEAQ. The CDR3 totals 15 residues.

The V call is TRBV28, the J call TRBJ1-1, with D unclear. The CDR3 extends over 14 amino acids. Trimming removed 5 bases at V and 0 bases at J, with 10 bases between. CDR1 is MDHEN, CDR2 SYDVKM, per germline. DNA for the CDR3: TGTGCCAGCAGTAGCCCCGGGGTGAACACTGAAGCTTTCTTT. Amino acids: CASSSPGVNTEAFF.

This clone was counted a single time. The DNA of the CDR3 is TGCAGTGTGTCCAACCCCTACGAGCAGTACTTC. Its protein is CSVSNPYEQYF. V and J are TRBV20-1 and TRBJ2-7; D call uncertain. There are 11 residues in the CDR3. Between the trimmed V and J ends, which lost 7 bases and 2 bases, there was a span of 9 bases. From germline, CDR1 is DFQATT and CDR2 SNEGSKA (reference sequence).

V and J are TRBV2 and TRBJ2-1; possibly TRBD1 for D (6 bases). The germline gives CDR1 SNHLY, CDR2 FYNNEI. This CDR3 is 17 amino acids long. V lost 7 bases, J lost 2 bases, and 21 bases lay in between. CDR3 in DNA: TGTGCCAGCACCAAAGAGTTGCTCTCAGGGGCCTACAATGAGCAGTTCTTC. Its translation is CASTKELLSGAYNEQFF.

The rearrangement uses TRBV19 and TRBJ2-1, with no clear D. The CDR3 consists of 15 residues. Trimming took off 3 bases at V and 4 bases at J, with 13 bases between the two ends. Germline V gene lookup returns CDR1 LNHDA and CDR2 SQIVND (reference sequence). CDR3 sequence (DNA): TGTGCCAGTAGTATGGGCAGAGCGACATACAATGAGCAGTTCTTC. Encoded protein: CASSMGRATYNEQFF.

The sample holds one count of this clone. V usage is TRBV28 and J usage is TRBJ1-2, with 7 bases lining up with TRBD1. This CDR3 region has 13 residues. Germline assignment: CDR1 MDHEN and CDR2 SYDVKM. The ends lost 6 bases at V and 5 bases at J; junction bases unmatched: 6. CDR3 nucleotide sequence: TGTGCCAGCAGGACAGGGACCTCTTATGGCTACACCTTC. Protein sequence: CASRTGTSYGYTF.

J is TRBJ2-1 and V is TRBV7-8; TRBD2 matches at 11 bases. The CDR3 runs to 16 residues. Trimming cost V 0 bases and J 8 bases; bases outside gene matches: 6. The germline V gene encodes CDR1 SGHVS and CDR2 FQNEAQ. CDR3 coding DNA: TGTGCCAGCAGCTTAGCGTGGGTTAGCGGGAGGGATGAGCAGTTCTTC. Translation: CASSLAWVSGRDEQFF.

This chain links TRBV29-1 with TRBJ2-3, with TRBD1 identical over 8 bases. Unmatched junction bases numbered 5, after V lost 8 bases and J lost 1 base. Germline values: CDR1 SQVTM, CDR2 ANQGSEA. The CDR3 spans 13 residues. CDR3 amino acids: CSTGGVGTDTQYF. The CDR3 nucleotides read TGCAGCACAGGGGGAGTGGGCACAGATACGCAGTATTTT.

The V call is TRBV5-1, the J call TRBJ2-1; the match to TRBD2 covers 8 bases. This CDR3 has 17 residues. The V gene's germline CDR1 is SGHRS and CDR2 YFSETQ. Germline trimming cut 3 bases from V and 0 bases from J; bases unmatched to any gene: 8. Here the CDR3 reads CASSSGLAPSSYNEQFF. The CDR3 bases are TGCGCCAGCAGCTCAGGACTAGCCCCTAGCTCCTACAATGAGCAGTTCTTC.